The entry that follows covers one T cell receptor (beta chain) sequence. Its antigen is undetermined. This sample stems from a study of vaccination effects on CD4 cells after COVID-19. The protocol was immunoSEQ multiplex PCR, while the TCRdb copy is restricted to in-frame clones and leaves out a portion. Here the sample spans roughly 54,000 clones, around 76% being singletons. The CDR3 is made up of 16 amino acids. Trimming removed 2 bases at V and 1 base at J, with 14 bases between. Germline V gene sequence: CDR1 SGHRS, CDR2 YFSETQ. ViraFEST used viral peptide pools to expand antigen-specific CD4+ T cells before sequencing. It was after 10 days of culture that CD4+ T cells were isolated. The person acquired a PCR-confirmed SARS-CoV-2 infection between March and December 2020.

The chain employs TRBV5-1 and TRBJ2-3; perhaps D is TRBD1 or TRBD2 (5 bases each). The starting material was CD4+ T cells from PBMCs cultured with HIV peptides, obtained before COVID-19 vaccination. As for subset: HIV-1 Nef peptide pool negative control/reference culture. The sequence came from a human donor who had a prior SARS-CoV-2 infection. The CDR3 DNA follows: TGCGCCAGCAGCTTTGGTCCCAGGGACGGCACAGATACGCAGTATTTT. Protein sequence: CASSFGPRDGTDTQYF.